This T cell receptor (beta chain) was sequenced during a study of glioma-infiltrating T cells after dendritic cell vaccination. A remark on this clone: Its specificity is not known.

V shed 7 bases, J shed 4 bases, and the junction held 8 bases outside the gene matches. CDR1 and CDR2 (germline): MNHEY, SVGAGI. The CDR3 runs to 14 residues. Time point: after dendritic cell vaccination, including at tumor progression/relapse. Study-level findings and limits: Estimated pretreatment TIL content predicted outcome after dendritic cell vaccination. Only a small number of patients had complete blood and tumor samples.

The table came from immunoSEQ multiplex PCR; TCRdb's copy has only in-frame clones and leaves some out. The sample contains 80,000 to 100,000 clones, around 80% of which appear only once. The chain has TRBV6-5 and TRBJ2-7, with 9 bases identical to TRBD1. Sequenced material: blood, taken after dendritic cell vaccination. The receptor comes from a human donor with glioblastoma. The CDR3 DNA follows: TGTGCCAGCACCCCGGGACAGGGAACATACGAGCAGTACTTC. It codes for CASTPGQGTYEQYF.